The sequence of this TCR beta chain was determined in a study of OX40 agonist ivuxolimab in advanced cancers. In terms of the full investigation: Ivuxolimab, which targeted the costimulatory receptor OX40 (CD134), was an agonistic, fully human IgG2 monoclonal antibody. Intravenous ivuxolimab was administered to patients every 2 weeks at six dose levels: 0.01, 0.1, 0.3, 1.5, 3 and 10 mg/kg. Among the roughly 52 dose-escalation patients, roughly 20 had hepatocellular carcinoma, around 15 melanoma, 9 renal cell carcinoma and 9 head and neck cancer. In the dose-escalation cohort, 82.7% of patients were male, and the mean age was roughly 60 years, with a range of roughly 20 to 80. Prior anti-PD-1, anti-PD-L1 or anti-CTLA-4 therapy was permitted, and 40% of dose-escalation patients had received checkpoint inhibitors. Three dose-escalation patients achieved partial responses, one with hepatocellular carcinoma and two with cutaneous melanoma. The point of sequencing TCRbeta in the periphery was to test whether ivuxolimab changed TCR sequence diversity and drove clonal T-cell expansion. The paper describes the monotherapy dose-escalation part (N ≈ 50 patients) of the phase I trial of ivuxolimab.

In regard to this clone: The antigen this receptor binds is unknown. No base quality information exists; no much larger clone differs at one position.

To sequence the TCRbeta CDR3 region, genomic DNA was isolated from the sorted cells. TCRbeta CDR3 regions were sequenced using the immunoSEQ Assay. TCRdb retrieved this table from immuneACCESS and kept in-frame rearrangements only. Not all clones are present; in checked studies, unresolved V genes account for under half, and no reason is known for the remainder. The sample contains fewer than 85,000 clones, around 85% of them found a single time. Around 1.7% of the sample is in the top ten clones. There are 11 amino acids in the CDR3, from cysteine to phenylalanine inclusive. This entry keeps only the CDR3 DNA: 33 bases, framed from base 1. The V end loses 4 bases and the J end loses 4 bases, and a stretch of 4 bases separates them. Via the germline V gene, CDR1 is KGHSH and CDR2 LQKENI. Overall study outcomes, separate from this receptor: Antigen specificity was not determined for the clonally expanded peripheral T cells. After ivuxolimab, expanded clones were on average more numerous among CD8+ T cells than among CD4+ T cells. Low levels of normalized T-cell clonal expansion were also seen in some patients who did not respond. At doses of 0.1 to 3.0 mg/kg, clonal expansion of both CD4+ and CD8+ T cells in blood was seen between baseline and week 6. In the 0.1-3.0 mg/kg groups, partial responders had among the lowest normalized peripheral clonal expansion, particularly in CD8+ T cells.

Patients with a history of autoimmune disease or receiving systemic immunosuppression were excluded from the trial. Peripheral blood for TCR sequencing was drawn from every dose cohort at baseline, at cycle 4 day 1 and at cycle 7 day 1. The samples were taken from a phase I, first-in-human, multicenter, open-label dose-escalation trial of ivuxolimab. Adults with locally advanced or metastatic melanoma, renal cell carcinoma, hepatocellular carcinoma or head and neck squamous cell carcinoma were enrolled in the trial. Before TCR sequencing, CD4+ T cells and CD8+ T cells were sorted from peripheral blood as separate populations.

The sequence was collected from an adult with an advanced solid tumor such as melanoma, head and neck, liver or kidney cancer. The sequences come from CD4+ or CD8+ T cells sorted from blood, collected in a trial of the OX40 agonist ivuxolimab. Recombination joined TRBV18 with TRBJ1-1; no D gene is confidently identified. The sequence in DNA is TGTGCCAGCTCACAGGGCACTGAAGCTTTCTTT. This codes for CASSQGTEAFF.